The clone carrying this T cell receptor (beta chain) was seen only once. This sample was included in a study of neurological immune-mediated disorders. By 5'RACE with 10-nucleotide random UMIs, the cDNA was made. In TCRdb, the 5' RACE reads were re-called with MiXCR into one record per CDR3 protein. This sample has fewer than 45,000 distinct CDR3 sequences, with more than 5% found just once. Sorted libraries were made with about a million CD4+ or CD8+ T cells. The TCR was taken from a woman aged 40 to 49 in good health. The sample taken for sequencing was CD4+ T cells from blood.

CDR3: CASRLDREDGYTF. CDR3 in DNA: TGTGCCAGCAGACTGGACAGGGAGGATGGCTACACCTTC. The chain is built from TRBV12-3 or TRBV12-4 and TRBJ1-2; 8 bases line up with TRBD1. Trimming at V came to 6 bases and at J to 6 bases, leaving 6 bases not matched to a gene. The CDR3 extends over 13 amino acids.